The table lists the clone carrying this T cell receptor (beta chain) with many counts. TCRdb recomputed calls from the RT-PCR reads with MiXCR, one row per CDR3 protein. The table records roughly 570,000 distinct CDR3 sequences, around 13% of them present only once. These data come from a study of response to subunit inactivated influenza vaccine. The source material was PBMCs from blood, sampled 11 to 12 days after vaccination. The clonotype originates from a man aged 50 to 60 who received an inactivated influenza vaccine.

CDR3 region: CASSGQGFNTGELFF. CDR3 nucleotide sequence: TGTGCCAGCAGCGGACAGGGGTTCAACACCGGGGAGCTGTTTTTT. This chain connects TRBV12-3 or TRBV12-4 to TRBJ2-2; 9 bases fit TRBD1. After removal of 6 bases from V and 2 bases from J, the junction contained 4 bases not matched to a gene. CDR3 size: 15 residues.